This T cell receptor (beta chain) was sequenced during a study of shared clonotypes between healthy human individuals. The wider study: Used for every donor were three CD4 naive, three CD4 memory, two CD8 naive and one CD8 memory plate.

Trimming left V 3 bases short and J 0 bases short, with 16 bases between. Per germline, CDR1 SGHDT and CDR2 YYEEEE. There are 17 residues in the CDR3. The repertoire was sequenced with immunoSEQ multiplex PCR; TCRdb's copy has only in-frame clones and lacks some. The data contain over a million clones, approximately 80% of them singletons. The chain has TRBV5-6 and TRBJ1-3, with a possible D match to TRBD1 (6 bases). The receptor was isolated from a man aged 18 to 29 in good health. Some clones in this sample may be carry-over from other donors' samples. Sequencing was done on a sample of memory CD4+ T cells from PBMCs. The sample's subset: CD45RA-negative fraction. In nucleotides, the CDR3 is TGTGCCAGCAGCTACCGGGGGGGGCGAGGCTCTGGAAACACCATATATTTT. It yields the protein CASSYRGGRGSGNTIYF.